These 18 T cell receptor beta chains came from one sample sequenced in a study of post-analysis software for immune sequencing data. General study results and limits: Comparison of patients with controls showed five or six TRBV segments more frequent in patients, TRBV5-6, TRBV5-1 and TRBV20-1 among them.

Their cognate antigens are unknown. Unique molecular identifiers were carried by the TCR beta cDNA libraries. Each CDR3 protein is one row after TCRdb ran MiXCR on the PCR reads. The table has hundreds of thousands of distinct CDR3 sequences, 59% seen once. Sample: blood. The receptors here all came from a girl aged 2 to 10 with multiple sclerosis.

This clonotype was seen a few times. The chain has TRBV12-3 or TRBV12-4 and TRBJ1-5; D not certain. Trimming left V 11 bases short and J 0 bases short, with 8 bases between. The CDR3 is 12 residues long. Here the CDR3 reads CASGNSNQPQHF. The CDR3, as DNA: TGTGCCTCGGGGAATAGCAATCAGCCCCAGCATTTT.

The V and J genes are TRBV29-1 and TRBJ2-3, with 9 bases matching TRBD1. CDR1 and CDR2 (germline): SQVTM, ANQGSEA. CDR3 size: 14 residues. Germline trimming cut 6 bases from V and 0 bases from J; bases unmatched to any gene: 4. The CDR3 is CSVEGQGSTDTQYF. The CDR3 region has the DNA TGCAGCGTCGAGGGACAGGGAAGCACAGATACGCAGTATTTT.

J is TRBJ2-1 and V is TRBV4-3, with D uncertain. The ends were cut back, 0 bases at V and 9 bases at J, with 9 bases in the middle. Germline lookup yields CDR1 LGHNA and CDR2 YSLEER. The length of the CDR3 is 13 residues. CDR3 DNA sequence: TGCGCCAGCAGCCAAGATCAGTTCGCTGAGCAGTTCTTC. It is translated as CASSQDQFAEQFF.

The chain joins TRBV20-1 to TRBJ1-6; the match to TRBD1 covers 9 bases. This CDR3 has 13 amino acids. CDR1 DFQATT and CDR2 SNEGSKA come from the germline V gene (reference sequence). In DNA, the CDR3 is TGCAGCGTCCGGGACAGGGAGAATTCACCCCTCCACTTT. Translating it yields CSVRDRENSPLHF.

The chain carries TRBV6-5 and TRBJ2-3, with D uncertain. Germline V lookup: CDR1 MNHEY, CDR2 SVGAGI. This CDR3 is 13 amino acids long. V was cut by 7 bases and J by 1 base, with 9 bases left in between. CDR3 sequence (DNA): TGTGCCAGCATGAATCGTCGCACAGATACGCAGTATTTT. Translation: CASMNRRTDTQYF.

This clonotype was seen a few times. CDR3 nucleotide sequence: TGCAGCGTTCGCCTCGGGAGCGCAGATACGCAGTATTTT. Amino acid sequence: CSVRLGSADTQYF. The chain employs TRBV29-1 and TRBJ2-3; D is possibly TRBD2 (6 bases). The germline V gene has CDR1 SQVTM and CDR2 ANQGSEA. The V and J ends lost 5 bases and 4 bases respectively, with 13 bases between them. The length of the CDR3 is 13 residues.

Concerning this clonotype itself: A much bigger clone sits one base away, suggesting this may be a read error. The rearrangement links TRBV6-6 to TRBJ1-1; 10 nucleotides align to TRBD1. Germline lookup yields CDR1 MNHNY and CDR2 SVGAGI (reference sequence). The CDR3 contains 16 residues. Trimming cost V 4 bases and J 7 bases; bases outside gene matches: 12. The CDR3 reads CASSCRGTGERYEAFF. CDR3 bases: TGTGCCAGCAGTTGCCGCGGGACAGGGGAAAGGTATGAAGCTTTCTTT.

The genes are TRBV20-1 and TRBJ2-7; 10 nucleotides agree with TRBD2. CDR3 length: 14 amino acids. CDR1 and CDR2 (germline): DFQATT, SNEGSKA (reference sequence). Unmatched junction bases numbered 9, after V lost 3 bases and J lost 7 bases. The CDR3: CSASRLAGVGEQYF. CDR3 DNA: TGCAGTGCTAGTCGGCTAGCGGGAGTGGGAGAGCAGTACTTC.

This chain uses TRBV9 with TRBJ2-1; TRBD2 agrees at 8 bases. After removal of 1 base from V and 5 bases from J, the junction contained 5 bases not matched to a gene. This CDR3 is 15 amino acids long. The germline gives CDR1 SGDLS, CDR2 YYNGEE. The CDR3 here is CASSVFSGSNNEQFF. Here the CDR3 DNA reads TGTGCCAGCAGCGTATTCAGCGGGAGTAACAATGAGCAGTTCTTC.

The V and J genes are TRBV4-1 and TRBJ2-1; 8 bases line up with TRBD2. The CDR3 extends over 17 amino acids. J lost 9 bases, V lost 3 bases, and 16 bases had no gene match. Germline CDR1 reads MGHRA; CDR2 reads YSYEKL. CDR3 sequence reads: CASSQPRMGGGRSEQFF. The CDR3 DNA reads TGCGCCAGCAGCCAGCCCCGTATGGGTGGCGGGAGGAGTGAGCAGTTCTTC.

Remarks on this clonotype: Sequence at one end of the junction differs from germline and may be a read error. This chain connects TRBV28 to TRBJ1-5, with TRBD1 as a possible D gene (5 bases). The CDR3 spans 15 residues. CDR1 and CDR2 from the germline V gene are MDHEN and SYDVKM. The CDR3 nucleotides read TGTGCCGGCAGTTTGGCAGGGCTTAGCAATCAGCCCCAGCATTTT. It translates to CAGSLAGLSNQPQHF.

The chain has TRBV18 and TRBJ1-2; D may be TRBD1 (5 bases). The CDR3 length is 13 residues. Between the trimmed V and J ends, which lost 0 bases and 7 bases, there was a span of 9 bases. CDR1 and CDR2 from the germline V gene are KGHSH and LQKENI. CDR3 residues: CASSPPGPGGYTF. In DNA form, the CDR3 reads TGTGCCAGCTCACCACCGGGACCCGGTGGCTACACCTTC.

The chain carries TRBV6-6 and TRBJ1-2; D perhaps matches TRBD1 (6 bases). Germline V CDR1 and CDR2: MNHNY, SVGAGI (reference sequence). The CDR3 contains 16 residues. V lost 5 bases to trimming and J lost 1 base, with 17 bases between them. CDR3 region: CASSRTDRLSNYGYTF. In nucleotides, the CDR3 is TGTGCCAGCAGTCGGACAGACCGACTAAGTAACTATGGCTACACCTTC.

This clonotype was recorded only once. The V and J genes are TRBV7-2 and TRBJ1-2; 9 bases fit TRBD1. The CDR3 contains 15 residues. V was pared by 5 bases and J by 7 bases, with 11 bases of the junction left unmatched. Germline V CDR1 and CDR2: SGHTA, FQGNSA. The CDR3 sequence: CASSGSGTGFSGYTF. The CDR3 DNA reads as TGTGCCAGCAGCGGAAGCGGGACAGGGTTCAGTGGCTACACCTTC.

As to this clonotype: Relative to the germline gene, one junction end is altered; a read error may explain this. V usage is TRBV7-7 and J usage is TRBJ2-5; 7 bases are shared with TRBD2. CDR3 length: 14 amino acids. The V gene's germline CDR1 is SSHAT and CDR2 FNYEAQ (reference sequence). The CDR3 DNA reads as TGTGCTAGCAGCTTCTCGGGGAGGGCCAATGAGCAGTACTTC. It is translated as CASSFSGRANEQYF.

A single count supports this clonotype. The chain carries TRBV4-1 and TRBJ2-7; the D is unclear. Trimming shortened V by 1 base and J by 9 bases, and 19 bases separated the two germline ends. The CDR3 runs to 15 residues. Germline V gene data show CDR1 as MGHRA and CDR2 as YSYEKL. This CDR3 reads CASSQVFASAPGQYF. The CDR3 DNA reads TGCGCCAGCAGCCAAGTTTTTGCCAGTGCCCCAGGGCAGTACTTC.

This clonotype was seen a few times. The rearrangement links TRBV7-2 to TRBJ2-5; D is uncertain. V lost 2 bases, J lost 3 bases, and 7 bases lay in between. Germline CDR1 reads SGHTA; CDR2 reads FQGNSA. CDR3 length equals 13 residues. This CDR3 reads CASSLSVEETQYF. The CDR3, as DNA: TGTGCCAGCAGCTTATCGGTAGAAGAGACCCAGTACTTC.

This chain joins TRBV20-1 and TRBJ2-1, with 7 bases fitting TRBD2. Trimming took 1 base from V and 8 from J; bases not matched to a gene: 5. CDR3 length: 13 amino acids. From germline, CDR1 is DFQATT and CDR2 SNEGSKA (reference sequence). This CDR3 is CSARGGSGDEQFF. CDR3 in DNA: TGCAGTGCTAGAGGCGGGAGCGGTGATGAGCAGTTCTTC.